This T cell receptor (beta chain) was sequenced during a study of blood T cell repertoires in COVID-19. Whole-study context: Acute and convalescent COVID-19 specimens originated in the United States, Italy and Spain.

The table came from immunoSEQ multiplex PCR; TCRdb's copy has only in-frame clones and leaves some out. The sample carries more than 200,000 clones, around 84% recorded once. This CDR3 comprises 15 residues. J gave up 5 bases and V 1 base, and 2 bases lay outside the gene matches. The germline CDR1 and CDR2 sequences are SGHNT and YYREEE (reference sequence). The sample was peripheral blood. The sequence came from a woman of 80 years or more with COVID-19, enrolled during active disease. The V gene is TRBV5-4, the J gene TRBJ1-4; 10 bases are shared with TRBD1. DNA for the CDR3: TGTGCCAGCAGCTTGCGGACAGGGGGAAATGAAAAACTGTTTTTT. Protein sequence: CASSLRTGGNEKLFF. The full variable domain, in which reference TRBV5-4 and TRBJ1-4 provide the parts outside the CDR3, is ETGVTQSPTHLIKTRGQQVTLRCSSQSGHNTVSWYQQALGQGPQFIFQYYREEENGRGNFPPRFSGLQFPNYSSELNVNALELDDSALYLCASSLRTGGNEKLFFGSGTQLSVL.